This record covers a single T cell receptor beta chain. TCRdb recomputed calls from the RT-PCR reads with MiXCR, one row per CDR3 protein. Altogether more than 150,000 distinct CDR3 sequences are present, about 40% being singletons, with the ten largest covering around 35%. This sample was included in a study of patients and donors after allogeneic stem cell transplantation. V gave up 1 base and J gave up 4 bases, with 14 bases separating them. This CDR3 comprises 15 residues. The germline V gene encodes CDR1 SGHRS and CDR2 YFSETQ. The clonotype originates from a human donor who was either an allogeneic HSCT recipient or a stem cell or donor lymphocyte infusion donor (not recorded which). It is not recorded whose cells these are; they may come from a transplant donor. Sequenced input: blood, either unsorted or a sorted T cell fraction (not recorded which). The chain employs TRBV5-1 and TRBJ1-1; maybe TRBD1 (5 bases). The CDR3, as DNA: TGCGCCAGCAGCTTGTATCGGGGAAGGGGCACTGAAGCTTTCTTT. Encoded protein: CASSLYRGRGTEAFF.